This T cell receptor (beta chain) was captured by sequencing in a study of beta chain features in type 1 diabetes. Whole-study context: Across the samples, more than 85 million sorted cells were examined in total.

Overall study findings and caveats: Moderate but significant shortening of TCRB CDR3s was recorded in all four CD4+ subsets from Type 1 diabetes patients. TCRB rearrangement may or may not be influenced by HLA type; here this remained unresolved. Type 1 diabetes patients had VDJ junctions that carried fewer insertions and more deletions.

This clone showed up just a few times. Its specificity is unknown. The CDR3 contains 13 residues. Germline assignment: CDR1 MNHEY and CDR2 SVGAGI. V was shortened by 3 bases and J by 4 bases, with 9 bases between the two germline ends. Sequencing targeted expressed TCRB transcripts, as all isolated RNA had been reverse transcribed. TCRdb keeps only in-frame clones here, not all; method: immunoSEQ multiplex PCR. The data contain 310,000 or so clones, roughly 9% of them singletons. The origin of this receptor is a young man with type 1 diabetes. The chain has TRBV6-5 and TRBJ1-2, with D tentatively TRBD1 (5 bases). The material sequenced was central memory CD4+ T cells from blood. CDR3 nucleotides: TGTGCCAGCAGTTATGTACAGGCCTATGGCTACACCTTC. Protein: CASSYVQAYGYTF.